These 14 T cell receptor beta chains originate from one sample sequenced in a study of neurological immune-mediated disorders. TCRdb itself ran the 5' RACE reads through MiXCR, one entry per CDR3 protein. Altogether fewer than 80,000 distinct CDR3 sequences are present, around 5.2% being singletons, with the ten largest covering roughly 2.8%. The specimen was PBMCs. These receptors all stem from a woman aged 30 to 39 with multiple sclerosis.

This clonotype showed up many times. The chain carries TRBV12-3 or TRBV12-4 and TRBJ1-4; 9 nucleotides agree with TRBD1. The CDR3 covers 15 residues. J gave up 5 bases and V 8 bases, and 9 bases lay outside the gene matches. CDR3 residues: CASSLPGTGNEKLFF. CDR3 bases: TGTGCCAGCTCACTTCCCGGGACAGGGAATGAAAAACTGTTTTTT.

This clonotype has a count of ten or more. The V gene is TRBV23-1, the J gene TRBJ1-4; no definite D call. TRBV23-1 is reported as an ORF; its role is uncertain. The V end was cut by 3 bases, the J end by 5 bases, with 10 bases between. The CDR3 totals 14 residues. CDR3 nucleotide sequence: TGCGCCAGCAGTCAGCCAGAAGGGAATGAAAAACTGTTTTTT. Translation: CASSQPEGNEKLFF.

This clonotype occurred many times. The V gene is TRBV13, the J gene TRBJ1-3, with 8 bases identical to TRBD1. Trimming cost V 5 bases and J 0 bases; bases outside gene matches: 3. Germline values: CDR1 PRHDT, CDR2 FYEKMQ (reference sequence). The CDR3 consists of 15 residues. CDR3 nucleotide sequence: TGTGCCAGCAGCGCAGGACAGGGCTCTGGAAACACCATATATTTT. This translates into CASSAGQGSGNTIYF.

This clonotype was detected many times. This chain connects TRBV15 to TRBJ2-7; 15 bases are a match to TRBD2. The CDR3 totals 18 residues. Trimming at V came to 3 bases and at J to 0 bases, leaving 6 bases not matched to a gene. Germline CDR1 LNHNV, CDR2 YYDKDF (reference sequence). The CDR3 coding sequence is TGTGCCACCAGCAGTGTGGGACTAGCGGGGGGTCTCTCCTACGAGCAGTACTTC. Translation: CATSSVGLAGGLSYEQYF.

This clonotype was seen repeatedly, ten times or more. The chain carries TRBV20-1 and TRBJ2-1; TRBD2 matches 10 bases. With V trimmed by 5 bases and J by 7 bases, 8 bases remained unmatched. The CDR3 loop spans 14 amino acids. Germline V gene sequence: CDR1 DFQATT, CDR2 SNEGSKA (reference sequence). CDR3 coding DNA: TGCAGTGCTCGAAGCGGGGGGGCCGTTAATGAGCAGTTCTTC. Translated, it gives CSARSGGAVNEQFF.

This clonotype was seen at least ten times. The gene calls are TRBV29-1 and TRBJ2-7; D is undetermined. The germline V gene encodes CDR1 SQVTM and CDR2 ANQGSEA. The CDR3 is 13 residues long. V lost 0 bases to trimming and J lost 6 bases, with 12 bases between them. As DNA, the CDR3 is TGCAGCGTTGAAGATCGTGGGTTTGGCGAGCAGTACTTC. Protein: CSVEDRGFGEQYF.

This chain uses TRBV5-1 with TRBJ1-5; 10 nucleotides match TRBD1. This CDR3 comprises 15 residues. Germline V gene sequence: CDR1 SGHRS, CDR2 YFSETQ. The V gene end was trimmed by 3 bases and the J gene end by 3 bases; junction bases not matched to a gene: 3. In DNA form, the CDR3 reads TGCGCCAGCAGCTACGGACAGGGGGTCAATCAGCCCCAGCATTTT. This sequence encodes CASSYGQGVNQPQHF. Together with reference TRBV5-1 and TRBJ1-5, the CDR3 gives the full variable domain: KAGVTQTPRYLIKTRGQQVTLSCSPISGHRSVSWYQQTPGQGLQFLFEYFSETQRNKGNFPGRFSGRQFSNSRSEMNVSTLELGDSALYLCASSYGQGVNQPQHFGDGTRLSIL.

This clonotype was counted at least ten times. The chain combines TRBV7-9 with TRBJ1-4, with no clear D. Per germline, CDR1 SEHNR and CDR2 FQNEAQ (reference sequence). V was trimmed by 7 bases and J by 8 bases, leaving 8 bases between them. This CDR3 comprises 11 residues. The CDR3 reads CASTSGEKLFF. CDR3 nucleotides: TGTGCCAGCACCTCCGGAGAAAAACTGTTTTTT.

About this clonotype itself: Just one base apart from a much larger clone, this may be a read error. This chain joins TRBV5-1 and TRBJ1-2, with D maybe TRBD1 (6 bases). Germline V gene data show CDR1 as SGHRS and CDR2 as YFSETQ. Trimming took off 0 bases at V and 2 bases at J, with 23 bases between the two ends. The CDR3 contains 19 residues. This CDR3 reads CASSLGLLDSEISNYGYTF. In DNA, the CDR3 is TGCGCCAGCAGCTTGGGGTTATTGGACAGCGAAATTTCCAACTATGGCTACACCTTC.

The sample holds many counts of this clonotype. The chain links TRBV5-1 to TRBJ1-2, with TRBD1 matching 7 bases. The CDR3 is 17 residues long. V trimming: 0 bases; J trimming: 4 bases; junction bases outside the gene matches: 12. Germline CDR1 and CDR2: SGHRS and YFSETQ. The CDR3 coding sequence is TGCGCCAGCAGCTTGGACGGGACAGACTATTTTTCCTATGGCTACACCTTC. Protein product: CASSLDGTDYFSYGYTF.

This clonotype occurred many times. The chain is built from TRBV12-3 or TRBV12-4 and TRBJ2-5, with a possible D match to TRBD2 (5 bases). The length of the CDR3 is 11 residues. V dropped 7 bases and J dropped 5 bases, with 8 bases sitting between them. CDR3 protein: CASTSGETQYF. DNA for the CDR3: TGTGCCAGCACCTCGGGGGAGACCCAGTACTTC.

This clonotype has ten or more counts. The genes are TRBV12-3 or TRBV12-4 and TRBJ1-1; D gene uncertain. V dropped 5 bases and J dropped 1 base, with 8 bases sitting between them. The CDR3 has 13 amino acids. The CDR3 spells CASSRTGNTEAFF. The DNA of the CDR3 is TGTGCCAGCAGTCGGACGGGGAACACTGAAGCTTTCTTT.

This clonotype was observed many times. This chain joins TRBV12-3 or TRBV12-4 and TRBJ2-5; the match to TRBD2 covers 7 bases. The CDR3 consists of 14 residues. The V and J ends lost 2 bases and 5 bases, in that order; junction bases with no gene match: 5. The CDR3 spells CASSLSGGGETQYF. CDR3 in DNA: TGTGCCAGCAGTTTATCGGGGGGAGGGGAGACCCAGTACTTC.

CDR3 nucleotides: TGTGCCAGCAGCCTTCTCCAGGGGACCTACGAGCAGTACTTC. Protein product: CASSLLQGTYEQYF. The chain joins TRBV14 to TRBJ2-7; D perhaps matches TRBD1 (6 bases). This CDR3 is 14 amino acids long. The V gene's germline CDR1 is SGHDN and CDR2 FVKESK. The V and J ends lost 4 bases and 2 bases respectively, with 12 bases between them.